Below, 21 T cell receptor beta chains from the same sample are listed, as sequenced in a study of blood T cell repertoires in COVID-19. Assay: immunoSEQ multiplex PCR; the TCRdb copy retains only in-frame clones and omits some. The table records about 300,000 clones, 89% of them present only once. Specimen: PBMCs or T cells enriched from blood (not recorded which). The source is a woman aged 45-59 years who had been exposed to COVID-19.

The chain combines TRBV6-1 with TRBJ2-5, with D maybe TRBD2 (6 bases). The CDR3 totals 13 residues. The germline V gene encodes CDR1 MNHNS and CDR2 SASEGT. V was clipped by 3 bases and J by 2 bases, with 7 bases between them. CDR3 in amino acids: CASSDSGQETQYF. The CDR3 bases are TGTGCCAGCAGTGATAGCGGACAAGAGACCCAGTACTTC.

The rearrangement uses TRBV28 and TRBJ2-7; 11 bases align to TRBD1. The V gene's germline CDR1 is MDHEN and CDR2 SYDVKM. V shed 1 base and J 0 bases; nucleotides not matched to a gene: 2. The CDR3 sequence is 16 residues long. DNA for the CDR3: TGTGCCAGCAGTTTATCCGGGACAGGGGGCTCCTACGAGCAGTACTTC. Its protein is CASSLSGTGGSYEQYF.

CDR3 DNA: TGCAGCGTTGGGCAGACAGGGGTGGCTGAAAAACTGTTTTTT. It translates to CSVGQTGVAEKLFF. The gene calls are TRBV29-1 and TRBJ1-4; TRBD1 agrees at 8 bases. V trimming: 4 bases; J trimming: 7 bases; junction bases outside the gene matches: 8. Germline assignment: CDR1 SQVTM and CDR2 ANQGSEA. CDR3 length equals 14 residues.

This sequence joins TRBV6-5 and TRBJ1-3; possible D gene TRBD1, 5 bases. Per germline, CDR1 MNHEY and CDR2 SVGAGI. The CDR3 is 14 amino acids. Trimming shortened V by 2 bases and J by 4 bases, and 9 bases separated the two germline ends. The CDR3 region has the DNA TGTGCCAGCAGTTACGCAGGGCTAGGAAACACCATATATTTT. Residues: CASSYAGLGNTIYF.

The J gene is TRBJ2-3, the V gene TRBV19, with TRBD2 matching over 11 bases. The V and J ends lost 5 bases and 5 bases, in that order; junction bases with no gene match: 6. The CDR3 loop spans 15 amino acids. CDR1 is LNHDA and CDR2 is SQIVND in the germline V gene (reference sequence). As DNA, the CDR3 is TGTGCCAGTAGTTCTCTAGCGGGGGGTCAAGATACGCAGTATTTT. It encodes CASSSLAGGQDTQYF.

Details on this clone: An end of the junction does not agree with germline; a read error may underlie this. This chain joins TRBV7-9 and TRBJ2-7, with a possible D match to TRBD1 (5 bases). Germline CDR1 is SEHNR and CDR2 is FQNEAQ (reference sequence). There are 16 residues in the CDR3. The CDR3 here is CASSLGAGQLYDEQYF. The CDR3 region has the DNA TGTGCCAGCAGCCTAGGGGCAGGACAATTGTACGACGAGCAGTACTTT.

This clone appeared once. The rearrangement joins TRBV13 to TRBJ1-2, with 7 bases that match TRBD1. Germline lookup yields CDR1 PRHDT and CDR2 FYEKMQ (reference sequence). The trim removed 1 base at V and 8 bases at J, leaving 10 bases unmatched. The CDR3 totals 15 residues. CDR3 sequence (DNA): TGTGCCAGCAGCTTAGCGGGCAGGGGGACTTTCGGCTACACCTTC. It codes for CASSLAGRGTFGYTF.

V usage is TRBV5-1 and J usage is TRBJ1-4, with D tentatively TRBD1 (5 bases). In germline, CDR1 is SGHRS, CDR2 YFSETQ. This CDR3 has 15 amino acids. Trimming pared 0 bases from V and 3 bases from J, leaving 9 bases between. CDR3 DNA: TGCGCCAGCAGCTTGGTAGCAGGGTCTAATGAAAAACTGTTTTTT. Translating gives CASSLVAGSNEKLFF.

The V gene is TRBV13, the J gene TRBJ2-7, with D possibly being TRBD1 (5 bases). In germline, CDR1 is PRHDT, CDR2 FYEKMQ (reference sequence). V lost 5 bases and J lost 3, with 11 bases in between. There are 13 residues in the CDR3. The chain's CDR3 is CASSKGRGYEQYF. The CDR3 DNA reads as TGTGCCAGCAGCAAAGGTAGGGGCTACGAGCAGTACTTC.

The CDR3 protein is CASVPGQGIANTGELFF. As DNA, the CDR3 is TGTGCCAGCGTCCCGGGACAGGGGATCGCGAACACCGGGGAGCTGTTTTTT. The V and J genes are TRBV7-9 and TRBJ2-2, with TRBD1 matching 10 bases. CDR1 and CDR2 from the germline V gene are SEHNR and FQNEAQ (reference sequence). V shed 8 bases and J 0 bases; nucleotides not matched to a gene: 9. The CDR3 is 17 residues long. The full variable domain, its missing parts supplied by reference TRBV7-9 and TRBJ2-2, is DTGVSQNPRHKITKRGQNVTFRCDPISEHNRLYWYRQTLGQGPEFLTYFQNEAQLEKSRLLSDRFSAERPKGSFSTLEIQRTEQGDSAMYLCASVPGQGIANTGELFFGEGSRLTVL.

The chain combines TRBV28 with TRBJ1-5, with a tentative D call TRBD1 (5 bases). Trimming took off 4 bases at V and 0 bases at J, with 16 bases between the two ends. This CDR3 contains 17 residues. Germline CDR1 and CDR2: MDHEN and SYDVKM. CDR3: CASSSRDWEYSNQPQHF. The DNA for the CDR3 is TGTGCCAGCAGTTCCCGGGACTGGGAATATAGCAATCAGCCCCAGCATTTT.

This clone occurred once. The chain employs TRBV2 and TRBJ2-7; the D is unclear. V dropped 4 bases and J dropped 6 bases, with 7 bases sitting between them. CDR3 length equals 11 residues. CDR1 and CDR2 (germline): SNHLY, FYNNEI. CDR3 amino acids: CASSGAFEQYF. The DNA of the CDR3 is TGTGCCAGCAGTGGAGCCTTCGAGCAGTACTTC.

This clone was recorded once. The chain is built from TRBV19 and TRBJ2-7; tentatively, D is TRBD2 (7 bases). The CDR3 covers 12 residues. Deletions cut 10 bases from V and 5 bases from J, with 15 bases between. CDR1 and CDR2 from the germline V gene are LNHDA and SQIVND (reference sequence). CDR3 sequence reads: CATKGGFNEQYF. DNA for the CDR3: TGTGCCACCAAGGGGGGGTTCAACGAGCAGTACTTC.

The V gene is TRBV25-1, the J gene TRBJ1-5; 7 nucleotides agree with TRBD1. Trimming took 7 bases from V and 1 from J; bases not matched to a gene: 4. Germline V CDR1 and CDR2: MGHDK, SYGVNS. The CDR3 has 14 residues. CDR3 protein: CASTSGQSNQPQHF. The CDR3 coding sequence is TGTGCCAGCACCTCGGGACAGAGCAATCAGCCCCAGCATTTT.

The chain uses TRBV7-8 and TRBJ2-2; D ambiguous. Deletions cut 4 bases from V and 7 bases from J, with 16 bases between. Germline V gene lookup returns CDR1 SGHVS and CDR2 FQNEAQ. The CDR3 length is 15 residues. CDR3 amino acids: CASSSADSWVGELFF. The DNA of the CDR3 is TGTGCCAGCAGCTCGGCCGACTCTTGGGTCGGGGAGCTGTTTTTT.

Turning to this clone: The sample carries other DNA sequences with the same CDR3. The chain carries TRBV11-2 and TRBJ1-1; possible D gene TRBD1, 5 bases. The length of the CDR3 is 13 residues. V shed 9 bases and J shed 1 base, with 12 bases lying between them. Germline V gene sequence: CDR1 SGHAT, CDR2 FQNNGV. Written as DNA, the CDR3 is TGTGCCAGTTCTATCAGGGAGAACACTGAAGCTTTCTTT. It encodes CASSIRENTEAFF.

This chain's CDR3 is CASSSRQGGGEQFF. As DNA, the CDR3 is TGCGCCAGCAGCTCAAGACAGGGCGGCGGTGAGCAGTTCTTC. The chain combines TRBV5-1 with TRBJ2-1; 7 bases agree with TRBD1. The CDR3 consists of 14 residues. V trimming: 3 bases; J trimming: 9 bases; junction bases outside the gene matches: 9. Germline assignment: CDR1 SGHRS and CDR2 YFSETQ.

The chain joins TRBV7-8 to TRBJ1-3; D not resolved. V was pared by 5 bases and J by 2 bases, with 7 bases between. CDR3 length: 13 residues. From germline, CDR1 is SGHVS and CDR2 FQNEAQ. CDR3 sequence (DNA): TGTGCCAGCAGCCCAGTGGCTGGAAACACCATATATTTT. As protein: CASSPVAGNTIYF.

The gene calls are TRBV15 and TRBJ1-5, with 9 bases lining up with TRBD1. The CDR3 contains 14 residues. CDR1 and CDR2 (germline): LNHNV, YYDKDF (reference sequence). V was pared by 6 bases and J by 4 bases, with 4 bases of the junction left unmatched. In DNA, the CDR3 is TGTGCCACCAGTGGGGGGACAGGGAATCAGCCCCAGCATTTT. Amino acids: CATSGGTGNQPQHF.

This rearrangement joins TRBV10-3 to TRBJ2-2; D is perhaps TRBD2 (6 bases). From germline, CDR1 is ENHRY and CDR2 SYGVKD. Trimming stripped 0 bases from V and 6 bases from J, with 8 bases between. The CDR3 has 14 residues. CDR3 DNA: TGTGCCATCAGTGAGTCGCGGGGCGCCGGGGAGCTGTTTTTT. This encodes CAISESRGAGELFF.

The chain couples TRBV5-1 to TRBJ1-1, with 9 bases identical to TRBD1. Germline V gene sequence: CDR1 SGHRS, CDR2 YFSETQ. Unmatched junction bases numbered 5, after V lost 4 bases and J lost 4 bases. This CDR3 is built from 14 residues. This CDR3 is CASSPGTGRTEAFF. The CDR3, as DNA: TGCGCCAGCAGCCCCGGGACAGGGCGCACTGAAGCTTTCTTT.